This T cell receptor beta chain is drawn from a study of CD8+ T cells in alopecia areata. Documented treatment: oral pan-JAK inhibitor, 5-10 mg twice daily. CDR1 SQVTM and CDR2 ANQGSEA come from the germline V gene. The CDR3 contains 15 residues. After removal of 6 bases from V and 0 bases from J, the junction contained 9 bases not matched to a gene. Study observations and caveats: Scalp clonality and expanded CD8+ clones among the top 100 were significantly decreased by tofacitinib. Sequences from scalp samples also cover resident alphabeta T cells of normal skin. Lesional scalp, especially alopecia totalis/universalis, showed higher clonality than normal scalp.

cDNA reverse transcribed from extracted RNA served as the sequencing template. Here immunoSEQ multiplex PCR was the method, and the copy in TCRdb shows in-frame clones only, minus some. The sample carries 200,000 to 250,000 clones, approximately 72% recorded once. On this clone: Antigen specificity is unknown.

The chain employs TRBV29-1 and TRBJ2-7, with 9 bases aligning to TRBD1. The sequencing used CD4+ T cells sorted from blood, collected around week 46, from a patient treated with tofacitinib. The receptor was derived from a human donor with alopecia areata. The CDR3 sequence: CSVRDRAGPSYEQYF. The CDR3 region has the DNA TGCAGCGTACGGGACAGGGCGGGTCCCTCCTACGAGCAGTACTTC.